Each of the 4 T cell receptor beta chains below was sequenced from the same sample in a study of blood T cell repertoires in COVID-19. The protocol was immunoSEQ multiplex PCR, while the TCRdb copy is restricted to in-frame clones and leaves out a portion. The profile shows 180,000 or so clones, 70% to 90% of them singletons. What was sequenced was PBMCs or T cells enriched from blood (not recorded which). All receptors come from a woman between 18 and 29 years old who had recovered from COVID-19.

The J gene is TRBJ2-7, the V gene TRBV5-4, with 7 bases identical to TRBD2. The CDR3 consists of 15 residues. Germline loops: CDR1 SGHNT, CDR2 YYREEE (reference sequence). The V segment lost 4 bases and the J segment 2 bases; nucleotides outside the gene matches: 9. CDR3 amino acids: CASSGGGLAAYEQYF. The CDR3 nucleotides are TGTGCCAGCAGCGGCGGAGGTCTAGCGGCCTACGAGCAGTACTTC.

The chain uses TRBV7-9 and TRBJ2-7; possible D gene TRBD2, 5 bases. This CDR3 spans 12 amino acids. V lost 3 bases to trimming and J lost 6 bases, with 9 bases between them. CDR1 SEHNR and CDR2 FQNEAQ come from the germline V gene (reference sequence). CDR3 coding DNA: TGTGCCAGCAGCTTTGGAGGTGTCGAGCAGTACTTC. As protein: CASSFGGVEQYF. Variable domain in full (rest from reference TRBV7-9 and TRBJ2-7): DTGVSQNPRHKITKRGQNVTFRCDPISEHNRLYWYRQTLGQGPEFLTYFQNEAQLEKSRLLSDRFSAERPKGSFSTLEIQRTEQGDSAMYLCASSFGGVEQYFGPGTRLTVT.

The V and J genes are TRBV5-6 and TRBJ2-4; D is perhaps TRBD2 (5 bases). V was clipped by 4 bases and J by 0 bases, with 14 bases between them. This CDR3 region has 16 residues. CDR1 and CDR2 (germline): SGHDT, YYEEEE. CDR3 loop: CASSLATGLAKNIQYF. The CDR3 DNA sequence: TGTGCCAGCAGCCTAGCCACCGGACTAGCCAAAAACATTCAGTACTTC.

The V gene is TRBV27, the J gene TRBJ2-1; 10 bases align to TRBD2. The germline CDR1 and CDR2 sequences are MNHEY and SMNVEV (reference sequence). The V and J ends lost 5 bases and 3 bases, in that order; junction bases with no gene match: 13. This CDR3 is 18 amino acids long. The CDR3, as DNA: TGTGCCAGCAGTCCCAGCCCCCCTAGCGGGAGAATCTACAATGAGCAGTTCTTC. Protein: CASSPSPPSGRIYNEQFF.